This entry features one T cell receptor beta chain sequence. Antigen specificity is unknown. This sample stems from a study of shared clonotypes between healthy human individuals. The CDR3 runs to 14 residues. V was trimmed by 6 bases and J by 0 bases, leaving 8 bases between them. Per the germline V gene, CDR1 is SNHLY and CDR2 is FYNNEI. General study findings and limits: Naive subsets, compared against memory subsets, generally had larger estimated richness values.

Clones were read by immunoSEQ multiplex PCR, and TCRdb kept only the in-frame ones, dropping some. The table shows 2.3 million or so clones, with 85% to 95% occurring only once. The gene calls are TRBV2 and TRBJ2-2, with D perhaps matching TRBD2 (6 bases). The receptor was isolated from a man younger than 35 in good health. Some clones in this sample may be carry-over from other donors' samples. Sequencing was carried out using naive CD4+ T cells from PBMCs. Subset indicated: CD45RA+ positively selected. Written as DNA, the CDR3 is TGTGCCAGCAGCGGGACTTCGAACACCGGGGAGCTGTTTTTT. Its translation: CASSGTSNTGELFF.